The 30 T cell receptor beta chains below were found in one sample sequenced in a study of blood T cell repertoires in COVID-19. TCRdb's copy holds only in-frame clones and misses some; the assay was immunoSEQ multiplex PCR. The sample has around 170,000 clones; about 88% are singletons. Specimen: peripheral blood. The receptor source for this set is a man aged 25-40 years with active or convalescent COVID-19.

The J gene is TRBJ1-4, the V gene TRBV10-1; D might be TRBD1 (5 bases). V lost 0 bases, J lost 1 base, and 12 bases lay in between. Germline V gives CDR1 WNHNN, CDR2 SYGVQD (reference sequence). The CDR3 is made up of 17 amino acids. The CDR3 DNA reads TGCGCCAGCAGTGAGTCTCGTCAGGGAAGAACTAATGAAAAACTGTTTTTT. It is translated as CASSESRQGRTNEKLFF.

This chain uses TRBV7-9 with TRBJ2-4, with TRBD2 identical over 8 bases. Germline CDR1 and CDR2: SEHNR and FQNEAQ (reference sequence). V was clipped by 5 bases and J by 5 bases; unmatched bases: 11. The CDR3 runs 16 residues. The CDR3 DNA reads TGTGCCAGCAGCCCGGGGGGGCCGGAACTCCAAAACATTCAGTACTTC. This translates into CASSPGGPELQNIQYF.

V usage is TRBV14 and J usage is TRBJ2-1, with D unclear. Looked up from germline, CDR1 is SGHDN and CDR2 is FVKESK. This CDR3 has 17 residues. Trimming took 3 bases from V and 0 from J, leaving 15 bases between them. CDR3: CASSHTVPTSSYNEQFF. DNA of the CDR3: TGTGCCAGCAGCCATACGGTACCCACGAGCTCCTACAATGAGCAGTTCTTC.

The genes are TRBV30 and TRBJ1-3; 7 positions match TRBD1. Germline values: CDR1 GTSNPN, CDR2 SVGIG (reference sequence). CDR3 size: 15 residues. J gave up 0 bases and V 2 bases, and 4 bases lay outside the gene matches. This CDR3 reads CAWSRGQFSGNTIYF. The CDR3 DNA reads TGTGCCTGGAGTAGGGGACAGTTCTCTGGAAACACCATATATTTT.

The rearrangement uses TRBV29-1 and TRBJ1-2; possible D gene TRBD1, 5 bases. Per the germline V gene, CDR1 is SQVTM and CDR2 is ANQGSEA. Between the trimmed V and J ends, which lost 7 bases and 6 bases, there was a span of 12 bases. The CDR3 covers 11 residues. In DNA, the CDR3 is TGCAGCGCTGGGGCCGGGCATGGCTACACCTTC. It specifies CSAGAGHGYTF.

This chain uses TRBV19 with TRBJ2-3; tentatively, D is TRBD2 (6 bases). With 2 bases removed from V and 2 bases from J, the gap between germline ends came to 11 bases. The germline V gene encodes CDR1 LNHDA and CDR2 SQIVND (reference sequence). The CDR3 sequence is 15 residues long. The CDR3 nucleotides are TGTGCCAGTAGTATATTTGCGGGGAACACAGATACGCAGTATTTT. Translated, it gives CASSIFAGNTDTQYF.

The chain links TRBV14 to TRBJ1-1, with TRBD1 matching over 10 bases. This CDR3 spans 17 amino acids. The V segment lost 4 bases and the J segment 0 bases; nucleotides outside the gene matches: 8. The germline V gene encodes CDR1 SGHDN and CDR2 FVKESK. Written as DNA, the CDR3 is TGTGCCAGCAGCCTTGGCCGGGACAGGGGACTGAACACTGAAGCTTTCTTT. Translation gives CASSLGRDRGLNTEAFF.

J is TRBJ1-5 and V is TRBV30; D possibly corresponds to TRBD1 (5 bases). Trimming left V 5 bases short and J 3 bases short, with 11 bases between. The CDR3 spans 13 residues. Per germline, CDR1 GTSNPN and CDR2 SVGIG (reference sequence). The CDR3 region is CAWGPGYNQPQHF. The CDR3 DNA reads TGTGCCTGGGGACCAGGGTACAATCAGCCCCAGCATTTT.

V is TRBV19 and J is TRBJ2-7; D might be TRBD2 (6 bases). Germline CDR1 LNHDA, CDR2 SQIVND (reference sequence). Trimming cost V 10 bases and J 1 base, with 17 bases left between them. The CDR3 is 14 residues long. In DNA, the CDR3 is TGTGCCACGCGGGGAGAACTAGCTTCCTACGAGCAGTACTTC. The encoded protein is CATRGELASYEQYF.

The chain couples TRBV12-3 or TRBV12-4 to TRBJ2-2; D gene uncertain. The V and J ends lost 1 base and 5 bases respectively, with 5 bases between them. CDR3 length equals 13 residues. The CDR3 nucleotides read TGTGCCAGCAGTTTAGAGAGGACCGGGGAGCTGTTTTTT. Protein sequence: CASSLERTGELFF.

The CDR3 sequence: CASSFWTGNTGELFF. CDR3 DNA sequence: TGTGCCAGCAGCTTCTGGACAGGGAACACCGGGGAGCTGTTTTTT. The chain links TRBV7-2 to TRBJ2-2, with 7 positions matching TRBD1. The trim removed 3 bases at V and 1 base at J, leaving 2 bases unmatched. The CDR3 length is 15 residues. CDR1 is SGHTA, CDR2 FQGNSA, per germline.

The J gene is TRBJ1-2, the V gene TRBV6-6; D remains unclear. V was clipped by 5 bases and J by 8 bases, with 18 bases between them. CDR3 length: 14 amino acids. Per the germline V gene, CDR1 is MNHNY and CDR2 is SVGAGI (reference sequence). CDR3 loop: CASSQTAGSRGYTF. The CDR3 coding sequence is TGTGCCAGCAGTCAGACCGCCGGATCTAGGGGCTACACCTTC.

This chain links TRBV4-1 with TRBJ2-7; TRBD1 is a possible D gene (7 bases). Deletions cut 1 base from V and 3 bases from J, with 13 bases between. The CDR3 sequence is 15 residues long. Germline lookup yields CDR1 MGHRA and CDR2 YSYEKL. CDR3 bases: TGCGCCAGCAGCCAAGGCGGGGACAGCTTCTACGAGCAGTACTTC. Protein product: CASSQGGDSFYEQYF.

V is TRBV18 and J is TRBJ1-4; 7 nucleotides align to TRBD1. Germline V lookup: CDR1 KGHSH, CDR2 LQKENI. This CDR3 is 16 amino acids long. The V and J ends lost 0 bases and 0 bases, in that order; junction bases with no gene match: 1. The CDR3 spells CASSPPGQATNEKLFF. Written as DNA, the CDR3 is TGTGCCAGCTCACCACCCGGACAGGCAACTAATGAAAAACTGTTTTTT.

The chain couples TRBV2 to TRBJ1-1; D is unresolved. The V gene lost 4 bases and the J gene lost 1 base, with 13 bases spanning the gap. Germline CDR1 reads SNHLY; CDR2 reads FYNNEI. The CDR3 loop spans 15 amino acids. CDR3 nucleotide sequence: TGTGCCAGCAGTGCTAGTGGGTTTAGGAACACTGAAGCTTTCTTT. It translates to CASSASGFRNTEAFF. The full variable domain, with the rest looked up from reference TRBV2 and TRBJ1-1, is EPEVTQTPSHQVTQMGQEVILRCVPISNHLYFYWYRQILGQKVEFLVSFYNNEISEKSEIFDDQFSVERPDGSNFTLKIRSTKLEDSAMYFCASSASGFRNTEAFFGQGTRLTVV.

This clone was found a few times. The genes are TRBV14 and TRBJ1-5, with unresolved D. Trimming removed 3 bases at V and 5 bases at J, with 11 bases between. The CDR3 is made up of 14 amino acids. CDR1 SGHDN and CDR2 FVKESK come from the germline V gene. CDR3 sequence (DNA): TGTGCCAGCAGCCACAAGATCGGGTATCAGCCCCAGCATTTT. Encoded protein: CASSHKIGYQPQHF.

The chain carries TRBV24-1 and TRBJ1-1; TRBD1 matches at 7 bases. CDR1 is KGHDR and CDR2 is SFDVKD in the germline V gene. Unmatched junction bases numbered 4, after V lost 3 bases and J lost 1 base. The CDR3 contains 15 residues. This CDR3 is CATSDPNRGNTEAFF. CDR3 nucleotides: TGTGCCACCAGTGATCCAAACAGGGGGAACACTGAAGCTTTCTTT.

The chain employs TRBV19 and TRBJ1-1; D may be TRBD1 (6 bases). Trimming left V 3 bases short and J 1 base short, with 9 bases between. The CDR3 loop spans 14 amino acids. CDR1 is LNHDA and CDR2 is SQIVND in the germline V gene (reference sequence). Here the CDR3 reads CASSITTGNTEAFF. The CDR3, as DNA: TGTGCCAGTAGTATCACGACAGGGAACACTGAAGCTTTCTTT.

Worth noting for this clone: Other DNA sequences in the sample encode the same CDR3. The chain is built from TRBV6-5 and TRBJ2-5; D uncertain. The CDR3 has 13 amino acids. Trimming pared 0 bases from V and 2 bases from J, leaving 4 bases between. CDR1 and CDR2 (germline): MNHEY, SVGAGI. CDR3 DNA: TGTGCCAGCAGTTACTCGCGGCAAGAGACCCAGTACTTC. It yields the protein CASSYSRQETQYF.

Here the CDR3 DNA reads TGTGCCAGCAGCCTAGGGGGTCTGAACGAGCAGTACGTC. Amino acids: CASSLGGLNEQYV. This chain connects TRBV6-5 to TRBJ2-7; TRBD1 is a possible D gene (6 bases). The length of the CDR3 is 13 residues. Germline V gene data show CDR1 as MNHEY and CDR2 as SVGAGI. V was cut by 6 bases and J by 5 bases, with 14 bases left in between.

The chain employs TRBV19 and TRBJ1-5; D remains ambiguous. CDR3 length: 15 amino acids. Germline assignment: CDR1 LNHDA and CDR2 SQIVND (reference sequence). V was pared by 7 bases and J by 2 bases, with 15 bases between. CDR3 in amino acids: CASTSHPRGNQPQHF. The DNA of the CDR3 is TGTGCCAGTACTTCCCACCCTAGAGGCAATCAGCCCCAGCATTTT.

Turning to this clone: This sample also contains other DNA sequences that code for the same CDR3. This chain joins TRBV29-1 and TRBJ2-3; 9 bases agree with TRBD1. The junction had 2 bases not matched to a gene; V was cut back by 6 bases and J by 1 base. Germline loops: CDR1 SQVTM, CDR2 ANQGSEA. This CDR3 region has 13 residues. The DNA for the CDR3 is TGCAGCGTGGACAGGGGTGGCACAGATACGCAGTATTTT. Its protein product is CSVDRGGTDTQYF.

The chain employs TRBV30 and TRBJ1-5; TRBD1 might be the D (6 bases). Per germline, CDR1 GTSNPN and CDR2 SVGIG (reference sequence). The length of the CDR3 is 15 residues. Trimming cost V 0 bases and J 2 bases, with 11 bases left between them. The CDR3 DNA follows: TGTGCCTGGAGTGTACAGGGATATGGCAATCAGCCCCAGCATTTT. Translating gives CAWSVQGYGNQPQHF.

This clone was seen a few times. This chain connects TRBV19 to TRBJ1-2, with 8 nucleotides matching TRBD1. The trim removed 8 bases at V and 7 bases at J, leaving 3 bases unmatched. Per germline, CDR1 LNHDA and CDR2 SQIVND (reference sequence). This CDR3 is 11 amino acids long. The CDR3 DNA reads as TGTGCCAGTGTCCAGGGGGCTGGCTACACCTTC. This gives the protein CASVQGAGYTF.

The chain recombines TRBV25-1 with TRBJ1-4; a possible D gene is TRBD1 (5 bases). The length of the CDR3 is 15 residues. V was cut by 3 bases and J by 0 bases, with 8 bases left in between. The germline gives CDR1 MGHDK, CDR2 SYGVNS. This chain's CDR3 is CASSERDSTNEKLFF. DNA of the CDR3: TGTGCCAGCAGTGAGAGGGACTCAACTAATGAAAAACTGTTTTTT. Filled out from reference TRBV25-1 and TRBJ1-4, the complete variable domain reads EADIYQTPRYLVIGTGKKITLECSQTMGHDKMYWYQQDPGMELHLIHYSYGVNSTEKGDLSSESTVSRIRTEHFPLTLESARPSHTSQYLCASSERDSTNEKLFFGSGTQLSVL.

J is TRBJ1-1 and V is TRBV20-1, with 8 positions matching TRBD1. The CDR3 is 15 amino acids. Germline CDR1 is DFQATT and CDR2 is SNEGSKA (reference sequence). The V segment lost 3 bases and the J segment 3 bases; nucleotides outside the gene matches: 9. The CDR3: CSASSQGAPDTEAFF. CDR3 in DNA: TGCAGTGCTAGTAGCCAGGGGGCGCCAGACACTGAAGCTTTCTTT.

The V and J genes are TRBV7-2 and TRBJ1-1; the D is unclear. Germline V lookup: CDR1 SGHTA, CDR2 FQGNSA. CDR3 length equals 17 residues. The V gene lost 1 base and the J gene lost 0 bases, with 15 bases spanning the gap. CDR3 in amino acids: CASSLDGWGDLNTEAFF. The CDR3 DNA sequence: TGTGCCAGCAGCTTAGACGGCTGGGGAGACTTGAACACTGAAGCTTTCTTT.

The chain employs TRBV7-9 and TRBJ1-1, with a tentative D call TRBD1 (5 bases). The CDR3 loop spans 17 amino acids. Germline V CDR1 and CDR2: SEHNR, FQNEAQ (reference sequence). Trimming pared 1 base from V and 0 bases from J, leaving 15 bases between. The CDR3 region is CASSLVGAGKMNTEAFF. DNA of the CDR3: TGTGCCAGCAGCTTAGTAGGGGCAGGGAAGATGAACACTGAAGCTTTCTTT.

CDR3 amino acids: CASSPAGVNYGYTF. In DNA form, the CDR3 reads TGTGCCAGCAGTCCGGCAGGGGTGAACTATGGCTACACCTTC. The rearrangement joins TRBV27 to TRBJ1-2; D may be TRBD1 (6 bases). Germline loops: CDR1 MNHEY, CDR2 SMNVEV (reference sequence). The CDR3 sequence is 14 residues long. V was cut by 5 bases and J by 2 bases, with 12 bases left in between.

The rearrangement joins TRBV27 to TRBJ1-6; unclear D gene. V lost 3 bases, J lost 2 bases, and 8 bases lay in between. The CDR3 runs to 15 residues. Germline CDR1 and CDR2: MNHEY and SMNVEV (reference sequence). The CDR3 nucleotides are TGTGCCAGCAGTTTGGAGGCAGCCTATAATTCACCCCTCCACTTT. Translated, it gives CASSLEAAYNSPLHF.